This entry lists 3 T cell receptor beta chains sequenced from one sample in a study of radiation and T cells in renal cell carcinoma. The repertoire was sequenced with immunoSEQ multiplex PCR; TCRdb's copy has only in-frame clones and lacks some. The table includes roughly 60,000 clones, around 77% detected once. This sample's time point: blood 2 weeks post-SBRT. The sample's treatment: 15 Gy SBRT to primary tumor, nephrectomy 4 weeks later. Sequenced material: blood, taken from a patient whose treatment included radiotherapy and nephrectomy. Receptors originate from a man aged 60-69 years with renal cell carcinoma.

The chain combines TRBV29-1 with TRBJ1-3; perhaps TRBD1 as D (5 bases). V lost 3 bases to trimming and J lost 0 bases, with 12 bases between them. The CDR3 covers 15 residues. Germline CDR1 SQVTM, CDR2 ANQGSEA. The CDR3 spells CSVDSRQHSGNTIYF. In DNA, the CDR3 is TGCAGCGTTGATTCTCGACAGCACTCTGGAAACACCATATATTTT.

The V and J genes are TRBV11-2 and TRBJ2-1; TRBD2 aligns across 7 bases. The trim removed 3 bases at V and 6 bases at J, leaving 2 bases unmatched. CDR1 and CDR2 from the germline V gene are SGHAT and FQNNGV. The CDR3 is 13 amino acids. The CDR3 sequence: CASSFRGVNEQFF. CDR3 coding DNA: TGTGCCAGCAGCTTCCGGGGGGTCAATGAGCAGTTCTTC.

This chain joins TRBV28 and TRBJ2-1, with D perhaps matching TRBD1 or TRBD2 (6 bases each). CDR1 is MDHEN and CDR2 is SYDVKM in the germline V gene. The CDR3 loop spans 11 amino acids. Trimming took off 4 bases at V and 14 bases at J, with 12 bases between the two ends. CDR3 nucleotides: TGTGCCAGCAGTTCCACGAGGGGGGAGTTCTTC. It translates to CASSSTRGEFF.